A single sample gave rise to the 14 T cell receptor beta chains below, sequenced in a study of memory CD4+ T cells and cytomegalovirus serostatus. The method was immunoSEQ multiplex PCR; TCRdb's version includes in-frame clones alone and lacks a portion of them. Of some 26,000 clones listed, about 81% are singletons. The sort gate was single viable CD3+CD4+CD8-CD45RO+ cells for memory CD4+ T cells. Sequenced material: memory CD4+ T cells from blood. The origin of the receptors is an adult in good health and CMV-seronegative.

This clone was seen once. V usage is TRBV11-3 and J usage is TRBJ2-3; 7 nucleotides line up with TRBD2. CDR1 SGHNT and CDR2 YENEEA come from the germline V gene. This CDR3 comprises 16 residues. V dropped 2 bases and J dropped 1; count of bases not matched to a gene: 6. The CDR3 region has the DNA TGTGCCAGCAGCTTAAAACCCGGACTAGGCACAGATACGCAGTATTTT. It yields the protein CASSLKPGLGTDTQYF.

V usage is TRBV2 and J usage is TRBJ1-1; D unclear. Germline assignment: CDR1 SNHLY and CDR2 FYNNEI. The CDR3 length is 15 residues. The ends were cut back, 5 bases at V and 0 bases at J, with 13 bases in the middle. CDR3 bases: TGTGCCAGCAGTTCAACCCGGACGGTGAACACTGAAGCTTTCTTT. This codes for CASSSTRTVNTEAFF. Drawing the rest from reference TRBV2 and TRBJ1-1, the complete variable domain is EPEVTQTPSHQVTQMGQEVILRCVPISNHLYFYWYRQILGQKVEFLVSFYNNEISEKSEIFDDQFSVERPDGSNFTLKIRSTKLEDSAMYFCASSSTRTVNTEAFFGQGTRLTVV.

The rearrangement links TRBV28 to TRBJ1-1; 8 bases are shared with TRBD1. V dropped 7 bases and J dropped 1; count of bases not matched to a gene: 8. CDR1 and CDR2 (germline): MDHEN, SYDVKM. The CDR3 is 15 residues long. CDR3 coding DNA: TGTGCCAGCACTTACAGGACAGGGAGGAACACTGAAGCTTTCTTT. Residues: CASTYRTGRNTEAFF.

V usage is TRBV19 and J usage is TRBJ2-5; a weak D match, TRBD1 (6 bases). The germline V gene has CDR1 LNHDA and CDR2 SQIVND (reference sequence). The CDR3 consists of 13 residues. Trimming cost V 5 bases and J 5 bases, with 12 bases left between them. The CDR3 region has the DNA TGTGCCAGTAGTTCGACAGGTTTGGAGACCCAGTACTTC. Translation: CASSSTGLETQYF.

This rearrangement joins TRBV7-2 to TRBJ1-1, with 11 bases aligning to TRBD1. Germline CDR1 reads SGHTA; CDR2 reads FQGNSA. V gave up 0 bases and J gave up 3 bases; unmatched junction bases: 6. This CDR3 spans 17 amino acids. CDR3 DNA: TGTGCCAGCAGCTTAGCCGGGACAGGGGGAAAGGACACTGAAGCTTTCTTT. This codes for CASSLAGTGGKDTEAFF.

The chain links TRBV29-1 to TRBJ2-2; D is possibly TRBD2 (5 bases). Looked up from germline, CDR1 is SQVTM and CDR2 is ANQGSEA. This CDR3 has 15 residues. The V and J ends lost 7 bases and 0 bases respectively, with 15 bases between them. As DNA, the CDR3 is TGCAGCGCCGCCGGGGTGACTCCGAACACCGGGGAGCTGTTTTTT. It translates to CSAAGVTPNTGELFF.

V is TRBV14 and J is TRBJ2-7, with D perhaps assigned TRBD1 or TRBD2 (6 bases each). CDR3 length: 12 residues. CDR1 and CDR2 (germline): SGHDN, FVKESK. V was cut by 1 base and J by 11 bases, with 12 bases left in between. The CDR3 protein is CASSQVGGREYF. The CDR3 bases are TGTGCCAGCAGCCAAGTGGGGGGCAGGGAGTACTTC.

The rearrangement joins TRBV10-1 to TRBJ2-3; TRBD1 might be the D (5 bases). V lost 3 bases and J lost 4, with 11 bases in between. Germline CDR1 is WNHNN and CDR2 is SYGVQD (reference sequence). The CDR3 runs 14 residues. This CDR3 is CASSDGQEPDTQYF. In DNA, the CDR3 is TGCGCCAGCAGTGATGGACAAGAGCCAGATACGCAGTATTTT.

The rearrangement joins TRBV5-1 to TRBJ1-6; no clear D gene. V lost 5 bases to trimming and J lost 9 bases, with 12 bases between them. The CDR3 extends over 13 amino acids. Germline lookup yields CDR1 SGHRS and CDR2 YFSETQ. In nucleotides, the CDR3 is TGCGCCAGCAGATGGGAAGGGAGTTCACCCCTCCACTTT. It codes for CASRWEGSSPLHF.

This chain links TRBV7-8 with TRBJ2-5, with TRBD2 matching 8 bases. V trimming: 5 bases; J trimming: 0 bases; junction bases outside the gene matches: 8. This CDR3 comprises 16 residues. Per the germline V gene, CDR1 is SGHVS and CDR2 is FQNEAQ. CDR3 sequence reads: CASSPRRAGDQETQYF. The CDR3 region has the DNA TGTGCCAGCAGCCCCCGTAGAGCGGGAGACCAAGAGACCCAGTACTTC. Together with reference TRBV7-8 and TRBJ2-5, the CDR3 gives the full variable domain: GAGVSQSPRYKVAKRGQDVALRCDPISGHVSLFWYQQALGQGPEFLTYFQNEAQLDKSGLPSDRFFAERPEGSVSTLKIQRTQQEDSAVYLCASSPRRAGDQETQYFGPGTRLLVL.

This clone was seen a handful of times. The rearrangement uses TRBV5-1 and TRBJ1-1; tentative D call: TRBD1 (6 bases). The CDR3 totals 16 residues. Germline V gene sequence: CDR1 SGHRS, CDR2 YFSETQ. Trimming shortened V by 5 bases and J by 5 bases, and 22 bases separated the two germline ends. In nucleotides, the CDR3 is TGCGCCAGCAGTTCGGACAGAGACCTGAGGGGGACTGAAGCTTTCTTT. This translates into CASSSDRDLRGTEAFF.

The gene calls are TRBV27 and TRBJ1-2; D may be TRBD1 (5 bases). Germline V CDR1 and CDR2: MNHEY, SMNVEV (reference sequence). V dropped 0 bases and J dropped 3 bases, with 17 bases sitting between them. The CDR3 sequence is 17 residues long. The CDR3: CASSLSPLWGSDYGYTF. CDR3 DNA sequence: TGTGCCAGCAGTTTATCCCCCCTTTGGGGGTCGGACTATGGCTACACCTTC.

This clone was observed a single time. This same CDR3 is encoded by further DNA sequences in the sample. The V and J genes are TRBV11-2 and TRBJ2-5; D unclear. Germline loops: CDR1 SGHAT, CDR2 FQNNGV. CDR3 length equals 12 residues. V shed 1 base and J shed 5 bases, with 5 bases lying between them. This CDR3 reads CASSLVPETQYF. CDR3 bases: TGTGCCAGCAGCTTAGTCCCCGAGACCCAGTACTTC.

Details on this clone: The same CDR3 also results from other DNA sequences found in this sample. The J gene is TRBJ1-1, the V gene TRBV5-1, with 7 nucleotides matching TRBD1. This CDR3 has 15 amino acids. Looked up from germline, CDR1 is SGHRS and CDR2 is YFSETQ. J lost 3 bases, V lost 0 bases, and 5 bases had no gene match. This CDR3 is CASSLGQGWDTEAFF. In DNA form, the CDR3 reads TGCGCCAGCAGCTTGGGACAGGGTTGGGACACTGAAGCTTTCTTT.